This T cell receptor beta chain was profiled in a study of cytomegalovirus exposure and HLA in healthy donors. Findings and limits, study-wide: Follow-up analysis seemed to connect common viral pathogens with several of the most significant clusters identified.

Researchers ran the PCR with 60 Vbeta and 13 Jbeta primers. TCRdb keeps only in-frame clones here, not all; method: immunoSEQ multiplex PCR. The sample has more than 150,000 clones, 82% seen once; the top ten hold about 1.6%. A single count supports this clone. Its cognate antigen is unknown. V was pared by 3 bases and J by 0 bases, with 6 bases between. The CDR3 length is 14 residues. CDR1 and CDR2 (germline): SGHDT, YYEEEE. This sequence was found in a man aged 40-50 years in good health and CMV-seronegative. The chain couples TRBV5-6 to TRBJ2-2, with unresolved D. The sequenced sample was PBMCs. CDR3 sequence: CASSSFTNTGELFF. CDR3 nucleotides: TGTGCCAGCAGCTCCTTTACGAACACCGGGGAGCTGTTTTTT.